Below, one T cell receptor (beta chain) is given with its context. Its antigen is not known. This sample was taken from a study of cytomegalovirus exposure and HLA in healthy donors. The study, taken as a whole, reports: Most sequenced TCRs were rare (though some public TCRs occurred in many donors). In a later analysis, an Asian-associated ancestry cluster reportedly showed fewer N-insertions than the approximately 700-donor mean. Data from an earlier analysis indicated that most TCR beta V segments were productive either about 87% or about 30% of the time.

It was with 60 Vbeta and 13 Jbeta primers that the PCR ran. Produced via immunoSEQ multiplex PCR; TCRdb's table is partial and in-frame only. Of about 98,000 clones in the sample, about three quarters were seen once. Input material: PBMCs. The TCR originated in a man aged 35 to 55 in good health and CMV-seronegative.

The CDR3 loop is CATSRVYDRRRHYGYTF. Here the CDR3 DNA reads TGTGCCACCAGCAGAGTGTATGACAGGCGCCGACACTATGGCTACACCTTC. The rearrangement uses TRBV15 and TRBJ1-2; perhaps TRBD1 as D (6 bases). CDR3 length equals 17 residues. Germline V gene lookup returns CDR1 LNHNV and CDR2 YYDKDF (reference sequence). V lost 1 base and J 3 bases, leaving 18 bases between the germline ends.